This T cell receptor beta chain was observed in a study of blood T cell repertoires in COVID-19. In the authors' methods: For nucleated cells, counts were estimated from reference gene primer amplification. Profiling relied on immunoSEQ multiplex PCR, and the TCRdb table lists in-frame clones only, not all of them. Clone size and the V and J calls come from that table; the DNA yielded D and trimming. The data show roughly 330,000 clones, over 75% seen once. The CDR3 runs to 13 residues. In germline, CDR1 is MNHEY, CDR2 SMNVEV (reference sequence). Trimming took off 6 bases at V and 1 base at J, with 9 bases between the two ends.

V and J are TRBV27 and TRBJ1-1, with D hard to call. The receptor comes from a young woman who had recovered from COVID-19. The sample consisted of PBMCs or T cells enriched from blood (not recorded which). CDR3 amino acids: CASSSVWNTEAFF. Here the CDR3 DNA reads TGTGCCAGCAGCTCAGTCTGGAACACTGAAGCTTTCTTT.